Here is one T cell receptor beta chain with its context. Per germline, CDR1 SGHRS and CDR2 YFSETQ. Between the trimmed V and J ends, which lost 3 bases and 1 base, there was a span of 7 bases. The CDR3 has 13 amino acids. The data stem from a study of T-cell memory formation after mild COVID-19. As for the study in general: The study found TCR clusters largely donor specific.

TCRdb re-called the 5' RACE reads with MiXCR, one entry per CDR3 protein. The sample lists roughly 380,000 distinct CDR3 sequences; 25% to 30% were seen once. Sequenced sample: PBMCs or a T cell subset sorted from them (not recorded which). The chain joins TRBV5-1 to TRBJ1-1; no definite D call. The TCR sequence derives from an adult woman who had mild COVID-19 (a few samples of this study predate the infection). Cell type and time point are not known. The CDR3 coding sequence is TGCGCCAGCAGCTCCTCGAGGAACACTGAAGCTTTCTTT. Amino acid sequence: CASSSSRNTEAFF.